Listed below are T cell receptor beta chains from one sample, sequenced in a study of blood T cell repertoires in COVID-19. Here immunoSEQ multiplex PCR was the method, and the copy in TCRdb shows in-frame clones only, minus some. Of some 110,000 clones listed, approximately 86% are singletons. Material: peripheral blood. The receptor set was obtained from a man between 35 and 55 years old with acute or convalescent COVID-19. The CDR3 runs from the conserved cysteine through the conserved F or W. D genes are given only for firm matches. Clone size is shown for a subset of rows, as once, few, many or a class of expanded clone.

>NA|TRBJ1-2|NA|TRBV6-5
CASSSPSPGSNYGYTF
TGTGCCAGCAGTTCTCCGAGCCCCGGTTCTAACTATGGCTACACCTTC
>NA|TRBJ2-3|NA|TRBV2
CASSEEQGGTDTQYF
TGTGCCAGCAGTGAAGAACAGGGGGGGACAGATACGCAGTATTTT
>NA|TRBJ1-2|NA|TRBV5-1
CASSTGSVTANYGYTF
TGCGCCAGCAGCACAGGATCGGTGACAGCTAACTATGGCTACACCTTC
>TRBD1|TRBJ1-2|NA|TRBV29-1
CSVDPDRGPSGYTF
TGCAGCGTTGACCCGGACAGGGGGCCAAGTGGCTACACCTTC
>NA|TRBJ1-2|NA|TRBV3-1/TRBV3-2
CASSQGQLVNYGYTF
TGTGCCAGCAGCCAAGGGCAGCTAGTTAACTATGGCTACACCTTC
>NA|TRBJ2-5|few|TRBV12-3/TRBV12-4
CASSFDLGETQYF
TGTGCCAGCAGTTTCGATCTAGGAGAGACCCAGTACTTC
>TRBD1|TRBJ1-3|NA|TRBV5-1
CASSSTQGANSLSGNTIYF
TGCGCCAGCAGCTCCACCCAGGGGGCGAATAGCCTCTCTGGAAACACCATATATTTT
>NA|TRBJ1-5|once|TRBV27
CASSLQGSNQPQHF
TGTGCCAGCAGTTTACAGGGTAGCAATCAGCCCCAGCATTTT
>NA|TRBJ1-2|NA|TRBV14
CASSQVRSYGYTF
TGTGCCAGCAGCCAAGTGAGGTCTTATGGCTACACCTTC
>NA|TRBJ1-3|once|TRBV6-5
CASSSETGPRGDTIYF
TGTGCCAGCAGTTCCGAAACAGGTCCCAGGGGCGACACCATATATTTT
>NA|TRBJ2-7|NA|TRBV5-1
CASSMTGYYEQYF
TGCGCCAGCAGCATGACAGGTTACTACGAGCAGTACTTC